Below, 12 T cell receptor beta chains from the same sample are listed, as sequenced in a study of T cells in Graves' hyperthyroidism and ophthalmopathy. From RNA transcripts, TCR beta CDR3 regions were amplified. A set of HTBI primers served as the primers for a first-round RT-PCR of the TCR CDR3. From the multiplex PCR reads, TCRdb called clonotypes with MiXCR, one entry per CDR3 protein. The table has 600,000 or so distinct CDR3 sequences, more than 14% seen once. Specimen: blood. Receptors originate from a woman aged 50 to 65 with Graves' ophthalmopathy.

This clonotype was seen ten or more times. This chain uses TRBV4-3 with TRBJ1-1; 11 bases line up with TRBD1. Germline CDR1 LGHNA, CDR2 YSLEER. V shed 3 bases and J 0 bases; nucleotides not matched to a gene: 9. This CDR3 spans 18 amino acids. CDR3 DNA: TGCGCCAGCAGCCACCTCCGGGACAGGGGGGGGATGAACACTGAAGCTTTCTTT. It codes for CASSHLRDRGGMNTEAFF.

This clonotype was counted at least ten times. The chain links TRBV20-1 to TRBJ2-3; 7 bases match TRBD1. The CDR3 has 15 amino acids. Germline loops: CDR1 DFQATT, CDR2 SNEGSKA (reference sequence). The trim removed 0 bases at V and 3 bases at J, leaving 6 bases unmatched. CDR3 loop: CSARDNDRETDTQYF. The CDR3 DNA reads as TGCAGTGCTAGAGATAACGACAGGGAGACAGATACGCAGTATTTT.

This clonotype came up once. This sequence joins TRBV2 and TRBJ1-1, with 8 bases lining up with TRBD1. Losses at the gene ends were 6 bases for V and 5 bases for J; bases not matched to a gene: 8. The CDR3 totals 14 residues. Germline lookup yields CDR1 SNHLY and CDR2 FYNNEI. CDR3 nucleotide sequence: TGTGCCAGCAGCGAGGGCAGGGGGCTTACTGAAGCTTTCTTT. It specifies CASSEGRGLTEAFF.

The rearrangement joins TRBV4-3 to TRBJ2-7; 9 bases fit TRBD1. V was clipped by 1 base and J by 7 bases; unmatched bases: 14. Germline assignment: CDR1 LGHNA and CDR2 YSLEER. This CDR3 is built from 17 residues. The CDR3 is CASSQVGGTGSIFEQYF. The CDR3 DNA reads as TGCGCCAGCAGCCAAGTTGGGGGGACAGGGTCAATCTTTGAGCAGTACTTC.

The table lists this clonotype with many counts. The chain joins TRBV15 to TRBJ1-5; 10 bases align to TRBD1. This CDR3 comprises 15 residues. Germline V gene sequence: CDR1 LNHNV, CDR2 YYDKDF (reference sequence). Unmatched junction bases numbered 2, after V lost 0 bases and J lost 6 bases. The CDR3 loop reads CATSREGQGIQPQHF. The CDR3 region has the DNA TGTGCCACCAGCAGAGAGGGACAGGGGATTCAGCCCCAGCATTTT.

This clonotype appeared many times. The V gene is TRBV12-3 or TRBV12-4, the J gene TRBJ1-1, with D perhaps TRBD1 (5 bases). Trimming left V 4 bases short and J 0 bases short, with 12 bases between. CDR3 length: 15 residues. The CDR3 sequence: CASSSRGGMNTEAFF. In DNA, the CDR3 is TGTGCCAGCAGTTCCCGGGGGGGGATGAACACTGAAGCTTTCTTT.

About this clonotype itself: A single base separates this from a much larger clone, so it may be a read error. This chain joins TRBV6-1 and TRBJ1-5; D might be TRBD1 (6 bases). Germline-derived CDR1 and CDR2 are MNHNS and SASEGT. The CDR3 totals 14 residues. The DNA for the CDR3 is TGTGCCAGCAGTCCAAGGCAGGGGTATCAGCCCCAGCGTTTT. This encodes CASSPRQGYQPQRF.

As DNA, the CDR3 is TGTGCCAGCAGCCCCGGACTAGCGAATACCTACGAGCAGTACTTC. This sequence encodes CASSPGLANTYEQYF. The gene calls are TRBV5-6 and TRBJ2-7, with 9 bases fitting TRBD2. Germline assignment: CDR1 SGHDT and CDR2 YYEEEE. J gave up 2 bases and V 4 bases, and 7 bases lay outside the gene matches. This CDR3 spans 15 amino acids. Full variable domain (outside the CDR3, taken from reference TRBV5-6 and TRBJ2-7): DAGVTQSPTHLIKTRGQQVTLRCSPKSGHDTVSWYQQALGQGPQFIFQYYEEEERQRGNFPDRFSGHQFPNYSSELNVNALLLGDSALYLCASSPGLANTYEQYFGPGTRLTVT.

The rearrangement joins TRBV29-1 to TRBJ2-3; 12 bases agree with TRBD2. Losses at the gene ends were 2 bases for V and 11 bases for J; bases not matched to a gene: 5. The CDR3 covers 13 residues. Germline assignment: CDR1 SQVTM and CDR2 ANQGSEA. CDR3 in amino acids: CSVEMTSGSGQYF. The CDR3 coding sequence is TGCAGCGTTGAAATGACTAGCGGGAGCGGGCAGTATTTT.

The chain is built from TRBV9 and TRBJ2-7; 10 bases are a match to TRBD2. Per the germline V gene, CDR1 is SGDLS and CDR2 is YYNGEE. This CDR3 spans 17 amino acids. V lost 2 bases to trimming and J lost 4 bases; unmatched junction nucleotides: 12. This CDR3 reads CASSVGGLAGVEYEQYF. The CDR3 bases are TGTGCCAGCAGCGTCGGGGGCCTAGCGGGAGTGGAGTACGAGCAGTACTTC.

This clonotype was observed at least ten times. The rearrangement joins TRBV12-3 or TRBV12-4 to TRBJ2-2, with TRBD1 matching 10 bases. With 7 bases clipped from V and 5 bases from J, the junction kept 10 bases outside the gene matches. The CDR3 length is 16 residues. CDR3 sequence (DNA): TGTGCCAGCAAACCATGGACAGGGGGAGGGACCGGGGAGCTGTTTTTT. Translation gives CASKPWTGGGTGELFF.

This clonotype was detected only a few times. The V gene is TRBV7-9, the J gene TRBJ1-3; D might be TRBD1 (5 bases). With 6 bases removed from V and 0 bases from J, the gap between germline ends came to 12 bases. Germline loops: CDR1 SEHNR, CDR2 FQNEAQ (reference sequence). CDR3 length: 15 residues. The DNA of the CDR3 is TGTGCCAGCAGTCGTGACAGAAACTCTGGAAACACCATATATTTT. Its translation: CASSRDRNSGNTIYF.